Below, 17 T cell receptor beta chains from the same sample are listed, as sequenced in a study of blood T cell repertoires in COVID-19. Clones were sequenced by immunoSEQ multiplex PCR, and TCRdb holds only the in-frame ones, with some missing. The sample has tens of thousands of clones, 70% to 90% seen once; the top ten hold approximately 3.6%. Sequencing input: peripheral blood. Source of these receptors: a woman in her 50s with COVID-19, enrolled during active disease.

V is TRBV5-3 and J is TRBJ2-7; a possible D gene is TRBD2 (6 bases). TRBV5-3 is marked as an open reading frame, function uncertain. The CDR3 is made up of 14 amino acids. Trimming removed 1 base at V and 6 bases at J, with 14 bases between. The DNA of the CDR3 is TGTGCCAGAAGCTTGATAGGGGAGGCGAGCGAGCAGTACTTC. Protein product: CARSLIGEASEQYF.

The chain recombines TRBV28 with TRBJ1-5; the D is unclear. This CDR3 is built from 12 residues. The germline gives CDR1 MDHEN, CDR2 SYDVKM. Trimming cost V 6 bases and J 6 bases, with 9 bases left between them. The CDR3 loop is CASRSTVQPQHF. In DNA form, the CDR3 reads TGTGCCAGCAGAAGTACGGTTCAGCCCCAGCATTTT.

This chain links TRBV21-1 with TRBJ2-1; the table gives TRBD2 as D, unverified against the DNA. TRBV21-1 is a pseudogene. The CDR3 has 16 residues. CDR3 protein: CASSKAREFLGNEQFF. CDR3 in DNA: TGTGCCAGCAGCAAAGCCCGGGAGTTTCTGGGGAATGAGCAGTTCTTC.

The chain carries TRBV4-3 and TRBJ2-7; TRBD2 is a possible D gene (6 bases). Per the germline V gene, CDR1 is LGHNA and CDR2 is YSLEER. The CDR3 extends over 14 amino acids. V was clipped by 4 bases and J by 2 bases, with 12 bases between them. CDR3 DNA sequence: TGCGCCAGCAGCCTACACGGGGGTCCCTACGAGCAGTACTTC. Its translation is CASSLHGGPYEQYF.

V usage is TRBV11-2 and J usage is TRBJ2-2; D is uncertain. Germline V gene sequence: CDR1 SGHAT, CDR2 FQNNGV. The CDR3 spans 13 residues. The ends were cut back, 5 bases at V and 3 bases at J, with 7 bases in the middle. The CDR3 DNA reads TGTGCCAGCAGCCCGTCTTACACCGGGGAGCTGTTTTTT. Residues: CASSPSYTGELFF.

This chain connects TRBV19 to TRBJ2-1; D may be TRBD1 (5 bases). In germline, CDR1 is LNHDA, CDR2 SQIVND (reference sequence). Trimming stripped 4 bases from V and 1 base from J, with 17 bases between. The CDR3 spans 17 residues. The CDR3 reads CASSTSTSGKSYNEQFF. CDR3 bases: TGTGCCAGTAGTACCTCGACTTCAGGGAAGTCCTACAATGAGCAGTTCTTC.

The chain uses TRBV28 and TRBJ1-5; D possibly corresponds to TRBD1 (5 bases). Germline CDR1 reads MDHEN; CDR2 reads SYDVKM. V shed 5 bases and J shed 6 bases, with 17 bases lying between them. The CDR3 is 15 amino acids. The DNA for the CDR3 is TGTGCCAGCAGTCGGGGGGTAGGGCAGAGTCAGCCCCAGCATTTT. This translates into CASSRGVGQSQPQHF. The complete variable domain, with remaining parts taken from reference TRBV28 and TRBJ1-5, reads DVKVTQSSRYLVKRTGEKVFLECVQDMDHENMFWYRQDPGLGLRLIYFSYDVKMKEKGDIPEGYSVSREKKERFSLILESASTNQTSMYLCASSRGVGQSQPQHFGDGTRLSIL.

The V call is TRBV5-1, the J call TRBJ2-7, with D perhaps TRBD2 (5 bases). V lost 5 bases, J lost 2 bases, and 11 bases lay in between. CDR3 length: 13 amino acids. Germline CDR1 reads SGHRS; CDR2 reads YFSETQ. CDR3 residues: CASSGTGTYEQYF. Written as DNA, the CDR3 is TGCGCCAGCAGTGGCACGGGGACCTACGAGCAGTACTTC.

The chain joins TRBV5-1 to TRBJ2-1; 9 nucleotides line up with TRBD2. The V gene's germline CDR1 is SGHRS and CDR2 YFSETQ. After removal of 3 bases from V and 3 bases from J, the junction contained 22 bases not matched to a gene. The CDR3 runs to 21 residues. CDR3 sequence: CASSSPSFAGGPRGVYNEQFF. The CDR3 region has the DNA TGCGCCAGCAGCTCGCCGAGTTTTGCGGGAGGGCCAAGGGGAGTCTACAATGAGCAGTTCTTC.

The chain joins TRBV19 to TRBJ2-2, with unresolved D. V lost 8 bases, J lost 1 base, and 2 bases lay in between. Per germline, CDR1 LNHDA and CDR2 SQIVND (reference sequence). The CDR3 covers 11 residues. The CDR3 here is CASQNTGELFF. The DNA of the CDR3 is TGTGCCAGTCAGAACACCGGGGAGCTGTTTTTT.

The chain uses TRBV18 and TRBJ2-7; 8 positions agree with TRBD1. The CDR3 has 15 residues. V shed 2 bases and J 2 bases; nucleotides not matched to a gene: 5. The germline V gene encodes CDR1 KGHSH and CDR2 LQKENI. The CDR3 bases are TGTGCCAGCTCACCAGGACAGGGACCGACCTACGAGCAGTACTTC. Protein product: CASSPGQGPTYEQYF.

The chain couples TRBV29-1 to TRBJ1-2, with a possible D match to TRBD1 (6 bases). The length of the CDR3 is 15 residues. The germline V gene encodes CDR1 SQVTM and CDR2 ANQGSEA. V shed 4 bases and J shed 4 bases, with 19 bases lying between them. CDR3 loop: CSVAHRDPKFYGYTF. The CDR3 region has the DNA TGCAGCGTTGCCCACAGGGATCCAAAGTTCTATGGCTACACCTTC.

This clone was observed a single time. The chain uses TRBV3-1 (or the pseudogene TRBV3-2) and TRBJ2-1; 10 bases match TRBD1. CDR1 and CDR2 from the germline V gene are LGHDT and YNNKEL (reference sequence). V was pared by 4 bases and J by 9 bases, with 12 bases of the junction left unmatched. The length of the CDR3 is 16 residues. CDR3 sequence (DNA): TGTGCCAGCAGCCGCGACAGGGGGCTGGCGGTAGGTGAGCAGTTCTTC. This gives the protein CASSRDRGLAVGEQFF.

The chain combines TRBV12-3 or TRBV12-4 with TRBJ1-2; no clear D. V was cut by 1 base and J by 8 bases, with 11 bases left in between. The CDR3 covers 13 residues. The CDR3 reads CASSLGSGVGYTF. CDR3 nucleotides: TGTGCCAGCAGTTTAGGTTCTGGAGTAGGCTACACCTTC.

The chain couples TRBV4-3 to TRBJ2-1; 15 bases are a match to TRBD2. J gave up 7 bases and V 4 bases, and 2 bases lay outside the gene matches. The germline V gene encodes CDR1 LGHNA and CDR2 YSLEER. This CDR3 has 15 residues. CDR3 sequence: CASSPGTSGRNEQFF. CDR3 in DNA: TGCGCCAGCAGCCCCGGGACTAGCGGGAGGAATGAGCAGTTCTTC.

The chain joins TRBV19 to TRBJ1-5, with D maybe TRBD1 (5 bases). V was shortened by 11 bases and J by 7 bases, with 33 bases between the two germline ends. Per the germline V gene, CDR1 is LNHDA and CDR2 is SQIVND (reference sequence). This CDR3 comprises 18 residues. The chain's CDR3 is CAGTYQGNLRGSWQPQHF. The DNA of the CDR3 is TGTGCCGGAACCTACCAAGGAAACCTTCGGGGGTCTTGGCAGCCCCAGCATTTT.

The CDR3 region is CASSALGESEAFF. DNA of the CDR3: TGTGCCAGCAGCGCCCTAGGCGAATCTGAAGCTTTCTTT. The J gene is TRBJ1-1, the V gene TRBV27; D is ambiguous. V was shortened by 6 bases and J by 6 bases, with 14 bases between the two germline ends. CDR3 size: 13 residues. CDR1 is MNHEY, CDR2 SMNVEV, per germline (reference sequence).